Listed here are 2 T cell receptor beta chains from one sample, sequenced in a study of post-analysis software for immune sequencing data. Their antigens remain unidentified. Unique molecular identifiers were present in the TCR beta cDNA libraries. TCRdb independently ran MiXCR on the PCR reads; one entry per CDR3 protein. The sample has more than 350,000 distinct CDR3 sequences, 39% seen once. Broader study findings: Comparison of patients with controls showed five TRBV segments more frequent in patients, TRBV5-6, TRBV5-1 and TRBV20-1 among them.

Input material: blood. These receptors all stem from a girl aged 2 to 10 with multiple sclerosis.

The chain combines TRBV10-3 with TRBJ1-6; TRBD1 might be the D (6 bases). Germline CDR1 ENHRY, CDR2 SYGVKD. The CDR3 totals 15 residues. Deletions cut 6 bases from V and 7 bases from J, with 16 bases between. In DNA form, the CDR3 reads TGTGCCATCAGAGTTGGACAGAGAGAAAATTCACCCCTCCACTTT. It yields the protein CAIRVGQRENSPLHF.

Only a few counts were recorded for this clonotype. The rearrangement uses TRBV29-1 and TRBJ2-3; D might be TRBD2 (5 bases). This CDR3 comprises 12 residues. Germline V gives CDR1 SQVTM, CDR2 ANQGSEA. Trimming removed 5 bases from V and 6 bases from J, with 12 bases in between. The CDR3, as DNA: TGCAGCGTTCATGTGGGAGCTGATACGCAGTATTTT. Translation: CSVHVGADTQYF.